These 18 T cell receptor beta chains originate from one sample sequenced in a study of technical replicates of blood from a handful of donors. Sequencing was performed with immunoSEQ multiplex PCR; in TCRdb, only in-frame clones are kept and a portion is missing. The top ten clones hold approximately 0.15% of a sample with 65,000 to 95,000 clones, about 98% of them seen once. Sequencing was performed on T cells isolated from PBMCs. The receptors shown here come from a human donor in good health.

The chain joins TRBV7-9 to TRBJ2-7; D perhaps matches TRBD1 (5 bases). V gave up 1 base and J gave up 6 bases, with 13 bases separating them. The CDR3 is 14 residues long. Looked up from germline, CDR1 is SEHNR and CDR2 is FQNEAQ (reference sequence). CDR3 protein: CASSLDAGMREQYF. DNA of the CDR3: TGTGCCAGCAGCTTAGATGCAGGGATGCGCGAGCAGTACTTC.

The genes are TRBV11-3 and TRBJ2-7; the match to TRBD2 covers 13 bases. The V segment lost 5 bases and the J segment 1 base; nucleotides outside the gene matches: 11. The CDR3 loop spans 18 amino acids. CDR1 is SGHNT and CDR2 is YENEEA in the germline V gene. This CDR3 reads CASSGSGTSGAYSYEQYF. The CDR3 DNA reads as TGTGCCAGCAGCGGATCCGGGACTAGCGGGGCTTATTCCTACGAGCAGTACTTC.

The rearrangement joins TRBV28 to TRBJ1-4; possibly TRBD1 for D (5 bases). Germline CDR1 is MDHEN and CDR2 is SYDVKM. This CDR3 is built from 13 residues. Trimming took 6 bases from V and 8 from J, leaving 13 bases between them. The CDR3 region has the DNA TGTGCCAGCAGCCAACGACAGAACGAAAAACTGTTTTTT. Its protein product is CASSQRQNEKLFF. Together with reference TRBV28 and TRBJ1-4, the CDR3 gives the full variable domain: DVKVTQSSRYLVKRTGEKVFLECVQDMDHENMFWYRQDPGLGLRLIYFSYDVKMKEKGDIPEGYSVSREKKERFSLILESASTNQTSMYLCASSQRQNEKLFFGSGTQLSVL.

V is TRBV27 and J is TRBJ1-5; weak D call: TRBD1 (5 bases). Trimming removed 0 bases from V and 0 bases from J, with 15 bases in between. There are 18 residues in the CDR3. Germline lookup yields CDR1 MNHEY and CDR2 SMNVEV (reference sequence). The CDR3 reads CASSLSGELGFSNQPQHF. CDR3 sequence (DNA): TGTGCCAGCAGTTTATCAGGGGAACTGGGATTTAGCAATCAGCCCCAGCATTTT.

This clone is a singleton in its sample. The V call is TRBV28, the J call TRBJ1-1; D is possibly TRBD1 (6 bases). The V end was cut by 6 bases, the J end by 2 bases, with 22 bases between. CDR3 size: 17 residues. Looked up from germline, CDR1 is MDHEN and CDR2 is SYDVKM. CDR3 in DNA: TGTGCCAGCAGACCTCTCAGGGGAAAAGAGACAAACACTGAAGCTTTCTTT. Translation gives CASRPLRGKETNTEAFF.

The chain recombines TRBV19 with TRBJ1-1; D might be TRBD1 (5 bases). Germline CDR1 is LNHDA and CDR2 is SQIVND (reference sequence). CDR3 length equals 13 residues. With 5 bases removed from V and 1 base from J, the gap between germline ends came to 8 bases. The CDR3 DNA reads TGTGCCAGTAGTCACAGGCAGAACACTGAAGCTTTCTTT. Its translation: CASSHRQNTEAFF.

The CDR3: CASSKDLLSYEQYF. The DNA of the CDR3 is TGTGCCAGCAGCAAAGATCTTCTTTCCTACGAGCAGTACTTC. The genes are TRBV21-1 and TRBJ2-7; TRBD2 is the table's D call and was not checked against the DNA. TRBV21-1 is marked as a pseudogene. The CDR3 has 14 amino acids.

CDR3 amino acids: CAWSFHRTGRADTQYF. The CDR3, as DNA: TGTGCCTGGAGCTTCCATCGGACAGGGCGGGCAGATACGCAGTATTTT. The chain is built from TRBV30 and TRBJ2-3; 8 bases map to TRBD1. Germline CDR1 reads GTSNPN; CDR2 reads SVGIG (reference sequence). V shed 3 bases and J 4 bases; nucleotides not matched to a gene: 12. The CDR3 runs to 16 residues.

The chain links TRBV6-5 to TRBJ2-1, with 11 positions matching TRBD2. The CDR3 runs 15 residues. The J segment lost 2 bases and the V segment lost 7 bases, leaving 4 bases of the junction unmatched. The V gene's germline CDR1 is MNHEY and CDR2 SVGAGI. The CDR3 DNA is TGTGCCAGCAACCCGGGACTAGCGGCCTACAATGAGCAGTTCTTC. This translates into CASNPGLAAYNEQFF.

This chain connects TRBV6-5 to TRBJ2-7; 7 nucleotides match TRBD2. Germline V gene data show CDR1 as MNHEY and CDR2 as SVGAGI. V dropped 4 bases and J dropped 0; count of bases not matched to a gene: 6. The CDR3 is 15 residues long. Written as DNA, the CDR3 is TGTGCCAGCAGTTTTGTAGCGGGTACCTCCTACGAGCAGTACTTC. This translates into CASSFVAGTSYEQYF.

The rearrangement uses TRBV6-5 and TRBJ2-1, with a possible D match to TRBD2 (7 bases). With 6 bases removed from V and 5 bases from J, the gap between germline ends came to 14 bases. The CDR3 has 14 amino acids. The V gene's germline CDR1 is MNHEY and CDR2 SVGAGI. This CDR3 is CASSWGGPHNEQFF. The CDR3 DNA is TGTGCCAGCAGCTGGGGGGGCCCCCACAATGAGCAGTTCTTC.

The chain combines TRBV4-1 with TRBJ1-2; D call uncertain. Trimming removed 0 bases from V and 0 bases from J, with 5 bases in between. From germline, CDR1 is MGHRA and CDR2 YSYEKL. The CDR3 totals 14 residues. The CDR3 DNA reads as TGCGCCAGCAGCCAAGAGGGCGCTAACTATGGCTACACCTTC. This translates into CASSQEGANYGYTF.

The CDR3 sequence: CASSQDPGQGVWAIYF. Here the CDR3 DNA reads TGCGCCAGCAGCCAAGATCCGGGACAGGGAGTATGGGCCATATATTTT. V gene TRBV4-1 combines with J gene TRBJ1-3; 9 bases align to TRBD1. The CDR3 extends over 16 amino acids. Germline CDR1 is MGHRA and CDR2 is YSYEKL. After removal of 0 bases from V and 11 bases from J, the junction contained 11 bases not matched to a gene.

DNA of the CDR3: TGTGCCAGCAGCCCGTTTGCCAGCGGGATCAACATTCAGTACTTC. Translating gives CASSPFASGINIQYF. The chain has TRBV5-5 and TRBJ2-4; TRBD2 matches 7 bases. Trimming removed 4 bases from V and 7 bases from J; junction bases left unmatched: 11. Germline loops: CDR1 SGHKS, CDR2 YYEKEE (reference sequence). There are 15 residues in the CDR3. The whole variable domain, filled in from reference TRBV5-5 and TRBJ2-4, reads DAGVTQSPTHLIKTRGQQVTLRCSPISGHKSVSWYQQVLGQGPQFIFQYYEKEERGRGNFPDRFSARQFPNYSSELNVNALLLGDSALYLCASSPFASGINIQYFGAGTRLSVL.

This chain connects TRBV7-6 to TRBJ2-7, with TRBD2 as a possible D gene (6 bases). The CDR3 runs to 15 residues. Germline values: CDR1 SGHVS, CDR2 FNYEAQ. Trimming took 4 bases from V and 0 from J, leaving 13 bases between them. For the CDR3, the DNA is TGTGCCAGCAGCTCCCGGGACGGGAGCTCCTACGAGCAGTACTTC. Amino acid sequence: CASSSRDGSSYEQYF.

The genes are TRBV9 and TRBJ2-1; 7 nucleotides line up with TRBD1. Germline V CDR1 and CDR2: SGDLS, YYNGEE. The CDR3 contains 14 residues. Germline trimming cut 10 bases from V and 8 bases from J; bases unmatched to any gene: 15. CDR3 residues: CAGKTGQVADEQFF. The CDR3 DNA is TGTGCCGGAAAGACAGGGCAGGTCGCCGATGAGCAGTTCTTC.

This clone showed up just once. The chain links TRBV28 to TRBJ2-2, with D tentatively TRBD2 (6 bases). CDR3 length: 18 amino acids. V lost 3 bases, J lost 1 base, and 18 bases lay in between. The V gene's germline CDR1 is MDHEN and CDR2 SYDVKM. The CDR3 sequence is CASSLAPFWGLNTGELFF. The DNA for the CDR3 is TGTGCCAGCAGTTTGGCTCCTTTTTGGGGACTGAACACCGGGGAGCTGTTTTTT.

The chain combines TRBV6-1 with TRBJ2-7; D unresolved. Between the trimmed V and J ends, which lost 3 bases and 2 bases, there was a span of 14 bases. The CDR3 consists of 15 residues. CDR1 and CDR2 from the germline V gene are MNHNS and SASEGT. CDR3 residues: CASSDHPYPPYEQYF. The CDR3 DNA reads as TGTGCCAGCAGTGATCACCCCTATCCACCCTACGAGCAGTACTTC.